The rows below give T cell receptor beta chains drawn from one sample of a study of blood T cell repertoires in COVID-19. Generated by immunoSEQ multiplex PCR, the TCRdb table keeps only in-frame clones and is missing some. The sample has around 300,000 clones; roughly 86% are singletons. Material: peripheral blood. The receptors stem from a woman in her 30s who had recovered from COVID-19. The CDR3 runs from the conserved cysteine through the conserved F or W. A D gene is named only where the DNA matches it firmly. A row's size may be missing; if present it is once, few, many or a size class.

>TRBD1|TRBJ2-2|-|TRBV18
CASSLDPGQGYTGELFF
TGTGCCAGCTCACTGGATCCGGGACAGGGGTACACCGGGGAGCTGTTTTTT
>-|TRBJ2-3|-|TRBV13
CASNEWRDVDTQYF
TGTGCCAGCAACGAGTGGCGGGACGTAGATACGCAGTATTTT
>-|TRBJ1-2|few|TRBV5-4
CASSKGLGGDGYTF
TGTGCCAGCAGCAAGGGGCTTGGCGGGGATGGCTACACCTTC
>-|TRBJ1-5|-|TRBV28
CASSLSEGNQPQHF
TGTGCCAGCAGTTTATCAGAGGGCAATCAGCCCCAGCATTTT
>-|TRBJ1-1|-|TRBV4-1
CASSQAQGWTEAFF
TGCGCCAGCAGCCAAGCACAGGGTTGGACTGAAGCTTTCTTT
>-|TRBJ2-7|-|TRBV2
CASRAGQVAYEQYF
TGTGCCAGCAGAGCGGGACAAGTCGCCTACGAGCAGTACTTC
>TRBD2|TRBJ2-1|-|TRBV13
CASSIPQLAGDYNEQFF
TGTGCCAGCAGCATCCCTCAACTCGCGGGAGACTACAATGAGCAGTTCTTC
>TRBD1|TRBJ1-2|-|TRBV28
CASSPGGANYGYTF
TGTGCCAGCAGTCCAGGGGGCGCAAACTATGGCTACACCTTC
>-|TRBJ1-1|once|TRBV27
CASSLKGGLSTEAFF
TGTGCCAGCAGTTTAAAAGGAGGCCTGAGCACTGAAGCTTTCTTT
>-|TRBJ1-5|-|TRBV2
CASSRVNRDQPQHF
TGTGCCAGCAGCCGAGTCAACAGGGATCAGCCCCAGCATTTT
>-|TRBJ2-7|once|TRBV2
CASSEAPYYEQYF
TGTGCCAGCAGTGAGGCACCTTACTACGAGCAGTACTTC
>-|TRBJ2-7|-|TRBV10-3
CATRPGSSYEQYF
TGTGCCACGAGGCCTGGTAGCTCCTACGAGCAGTACTTC
>-|TRBJ1-5|-|TRBV9
CASSKGQARNQPQHF
TGTGCCAGCTCGAAGGGGCAGGCACGCAATCAGCCCCAGCATTTT
>TRBD1|TRBJ1-1|-|TRBV5-1
CASSQRTGGGITEAFF
TGCGCCAGCAGCCAAAGGACAGGGGGCGGAATCACTGAAGCTTTCTTT
>TRBD2|TRBJ2-1|-|TRBV10-3
CAIRYSSGGADEQFF
TGTGCCATCAGGTATTCCAGCGGGGGGGCCGATGAGCAGTTCTTC
>TRBD1|TRBJ1-1|once|TRBV28
CASSPGQGVLNTEAFF
TGTGCCAGCAGCCCGGGACAGGGGGTATTGAACACTGAAGCTTTCTTT
>-|TRBJ1-6|-|TRBV21-1
CASSKVGSSYNSPLHF
TGTGCCAGCAGCAAAGTTGGGAGCTCCTATAATTCACCCCTCCACTTT
>-|TRBJ1-1|-|TRBV7-9
CASSYSMNTEAFF
TGTGCCAGCAGCTACTCTATGAACACTGAAGCTTTCTTT
>-|TRBJ2-3|-|TRBV5-1
CASSLFAEVITDTQYF
TGCGCCAGCAGCTTGTTCGCAGAGGTAATAACAGATACGCAGTATTTT
>TRBD1|TRBJ2-4|-|TRBV28
CASSFWTGATKNIQYF
TGTGCCAGCAGTTTTTGGACAGGGGCGACCAAAAACATTCAGTACTTC
>-|TRBJ2-3|-|TRBV9
CASSVDERTTSTDTQYF
TGTGCCAGCAGCGTAGACGAGCGAACTACTAGCACAGATACGCAGTATTTT
>TRBD2|TRBJ2-7|-|TRBV5-4
CASSFEVAGPGEQYF
TGTGCCAGCAGCTTTGAAGTAGCGGGACCGGGCGAGCAGTACTTC
>TRBD1|TRBJ1-2|-|TRBV9
CASSAFPTGTGIGYTF
TGTGCCAGCAGCGCATTTCCCACCGGGACAGGAATTGGCTACACCTTC
>-|TRBJ2-1|-|TRBV4-2
CASSQEFDEQFF
TGTGCCAGCAGCCAAGAATTCGATGAGCAGTTCTTC
>TRBD1|TRBJ1-2|-|TRBV27
CASSVGPGQVDGYTF
TGTGCCAGCAGCGTGGGCCCGGGACAGGTGGATGGCTACACCTTC
>TRBD2|TRBJ2-1|-|TRBV7-8
CASMSGTTSYKSYNEQFF
TGTGCCAGCATGTCGGGGACTACTTCATATAAATCCTACAATGAGCAGTTCTTC
>-|TRBJ2-5|-|TRBV5-8
CASSLGSLRGETQYF
TGTGCCAGCAGCTTGGGGTCATTGCGGGGTGAGACCCAGTACTTC
>-|TRBJ1-4|-|TRBV30
CAWSVGGSPGELFF
TGTGCCTGGAGTGTAGGAGGCAGTCCTGGGGAACTGTTTTTT
>TRBD1|TRBJ1-4|-|TRBV7-2
CASSPNRQGAGEKLFF
TGTGCCAGCAGCCCTAACCGACAGGGGGCGGGTGAAAAACTGTTTTTT
>-|TRBJ1-1|once|TRBV6-6
CASSYSGGLGTEAFF
TGTGCCAGCAGTTACTCGGGGGGTTTGGGCACTGAAGCTTTCTTT
>TRBD1|TRBJ2-3|-|TRBV27
CASSFRPGTGLWRTDTQYF
TGTGCCAGCAGTTTTCGTCCCGGGACAGGGTTGTGGCGCACAGATACGCAGTATTTT